This TCR beta chain originates from a study of T-cell reconstitution after alpha-beta-depleted transplantation in children listed by TCRdb under 2016. Turning to the overall study: The study quantitatively tracked T-cell immune reconstitution after TCRalphabeta/CD19-depleted allogeneic hematopoietic cell transplantation in children using TCR repertoire profiling. The investigation overall reported the following: The frequencies of hyperexpanded clones fell over the following months, and after one year, T-cell counts and TCRbeta diversity were mostly attributed to newly produced T cells. Apparently early alphabetaT-cell count recovery about two months after transplant reportedly relied on only several hundred rapidly expanded clones derived from non-depleted graft cells. In some patients, the high TCRbeta diversity seen at day 60 was put down to recipient T cells and intrathymic progenitors that had survived conditioning.

The library relied on PCR. Sequencing was performed on an Illumina HiSeq 2500. Molecular barcoding was employed in the preparation of TCR libraries, with unique molecular identifiers being used to normalize TCRbeta repertoire quantification. The public reads were reanalyzed by TCRdb: fastp trimming at Q25, MiXCR alignment, in-frame beta chains only. Each record represents a unique CDR3 protein, reported with the most common genes and DNA among its rows. For this sample there are just over 950,000 distinct CDR3 sequences; 25% to 30% appear just once. In total, the top ten clones hold over 25% of the sample. This clonotype is a singleton in its sample. Its antigen specificity is not known. Base quality data are lacking; no much larger clone is found one base away. The meaning of the sample's treatment or condition label: allogeneic hematopoietic cell transplantation with graft depleted of TCRalphabeta T cells and CD19 B cells. The transplant recipients were children given TCRalphabeta/CD19-depleted allogeneic hematopoietic cell grafts.

A distance of 19 bases separates the germline ends of V and J, which lose 5 bases and 6 bases respectively. CDR1 and CDR2 are read off the germline V gene as KGHDR and SFDVKD. CDR3 length: 16 amino acids, cysteine to phenylalanine. Of all the DNA, just the CDR3 is kept, 48 bases in frame from base 1. The sequencing used PBMCs, mostly from graft donor cells, collected 360 days after TCRalphabeta/CD19-depleted stem cell transplant. This receptor was identified in a boy under two years old who had a stem cell transplant for SCID, so the T cells may come from the graft donor. The chain employs TRBV24-1 and TRBJ2-1; TRBD1 is perhaps the D gene, given 5 matching bases. The bases read TGTGCCACCAGTGGGGGCCAAGCGAGCCCTCTCAATGAGCAGTTCTTC. The encoded protein is CATSGGQASPLNEQFF.